This entry lists 2 T cell receptor beta chains sequenced from one sample in a study of identical twins. TCRdb re-called the 5' RACE reads through MiXCR, storing one row per CDR3 protein. The repertoire includes under 400,000 distinct CDR3 sequences, roughly 9% of them detected once, and about 9.1% sits in the top ten. The material sequenced was naive T cells sorted from blood. The source of these receptors is a woman between 50 and 59 years old in good health.

The J gene is TRBJ2-3, the V gene TRBV5-1, with D perhaps being TRBD1 or TRBD2 (5 bases each). This CDR3 contains 13 residues. Germline CDR1 is SGHRS and CDR2 is YFSETQ. The V end was cut by 4 bases, the J end by 4 bases, with 10 bases between. CDR3 region: CASSPVGADTQYF. CDR3 bases: TGCGCCAGCAGCCCGGTGGGGGCAGATACGCAGTATTTT.

The chain has TRBV24-1 and TRBJ2-7, with D hard to call. Germline V gene sequence: CDR1 KGHDR, CDR2 SFDVKD. The CDR3 consists of 13 residues. Trimming cost V 6 bases and J 4 bases, with 12 bases left between them. CDR3 residues: CATSLGPQYEQYF. Here the CDR3 DNA reads TGTGCCACCAGTCTTGGGCCCCAATACGAGCAGTACTTC.